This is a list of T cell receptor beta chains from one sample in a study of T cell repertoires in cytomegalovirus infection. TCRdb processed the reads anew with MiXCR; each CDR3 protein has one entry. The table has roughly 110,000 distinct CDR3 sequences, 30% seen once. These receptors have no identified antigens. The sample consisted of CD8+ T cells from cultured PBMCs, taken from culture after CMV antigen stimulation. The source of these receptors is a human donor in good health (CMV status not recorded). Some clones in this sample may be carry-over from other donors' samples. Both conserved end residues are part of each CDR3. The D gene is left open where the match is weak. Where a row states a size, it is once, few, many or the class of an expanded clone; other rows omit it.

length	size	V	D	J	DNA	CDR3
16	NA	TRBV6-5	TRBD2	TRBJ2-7	TGTGCCAGCAGTTACAGCGGGGGGGTCGGGTCCTACGAGCAGTACTTC	CASSYSGGVGSYEQYF
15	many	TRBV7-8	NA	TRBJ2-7	TGTGCCAGCAGCTTAGTGGGACGGTACTCCTACGAGCAGTACTTC	CASSLVGRYSYEQYF
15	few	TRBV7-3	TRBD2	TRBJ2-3	TGTGCCAGCAGCTTAGGCGGGGGAATGACAGATACGCAGTATTTT	CASSLGGGMTDTQYF
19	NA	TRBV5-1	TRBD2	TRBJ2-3	TGCGCCAGCAGCTTAGGAGATCGGGGGGGGCCTTTGGGCACAGATACGCAGTATTTT	CASSLGDRGGPLGTDTQYF
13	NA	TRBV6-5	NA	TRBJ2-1	TGTGCCAGCAGTTATTGGACGGGGCAAGAGCAGTTCTTC	CASSYWTGQEQFF
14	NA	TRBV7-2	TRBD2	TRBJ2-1	TGTGCCAGCAGCTTAGCTCTAGCGGGCAATGAGCAGTTCTTC	CASSLALAGNEQFF
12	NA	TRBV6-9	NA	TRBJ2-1	TGTGCCAGCAGTTTAACAGTCAATGAGCAGTTCTTC	CASSLTVNEQFF
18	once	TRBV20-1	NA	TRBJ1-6	TGCAGTGCTAGAGATCTCGGTGGACGGGACCAGTTCTATTCACCCCTCCACTTT	CSARDLGGRDQFYSPLHF
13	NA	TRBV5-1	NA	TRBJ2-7	TGCGCCAGCAGCTTTTTCCAAGGGGACGAGCAGTACTTC	CASSFFQGDEQYF
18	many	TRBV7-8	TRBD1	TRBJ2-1	TGTGCCAGCAGCTCATCGAGGGACAGGGGACTTACCGACAATGAGCAGTTCTTC	CASSSSRDRGLTDNEQFF
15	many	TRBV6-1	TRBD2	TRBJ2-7	TGTGCCAGCAGTCCAGACCCTAGCGGAGCTTACGAGCAGTACTTC	CASSPDPSGAYEQYF
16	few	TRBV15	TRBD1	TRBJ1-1	TGTGCCACCAGCAGAGAGGGGACAGCCGTAAACACTGAAGCTTTCTTT	CATSREGTAVNTEAFF
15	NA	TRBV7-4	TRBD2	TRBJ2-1	TGTGCCAGCAGCTCCGGACTAGCGGGGATGAATGAGCAGTTCTTC	CASSSGLAGMNEQFF
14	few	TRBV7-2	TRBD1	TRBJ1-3	TGTGCCAGCAGCCTCCAGGGGGCTGGAAACACCATATATTTT	CASSLQGAGNTIYF
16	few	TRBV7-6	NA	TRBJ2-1	TGTGCCAGCAGCCTCGCGAACCCGTCCTCCTACAATGAGCAGTTCTTC	CASSLANPSSYNEQFF
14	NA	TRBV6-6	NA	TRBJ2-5	TGTGCCAGCAGTGCGTCGCTCGGGACAGAGACCCAGTACTTC	CASSASLGTETQYF
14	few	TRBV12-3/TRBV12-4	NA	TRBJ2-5	TGTGCCAGCAGTAAGATGGAGTACCAAGAGACCCAGTACTTC	CASSKMEYQETQYF
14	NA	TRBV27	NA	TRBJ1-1	TGTGCCAGCAGTTTGGCGACCCCGGGGACTGAAGCTTTCTTT	CASSLATPGTEAFF
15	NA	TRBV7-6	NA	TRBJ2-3	TGTGCCAGCAGCTCCGGACGGCAGAGCACAGATACGCAGTATTTT	CASSSGRQSTDTQYF
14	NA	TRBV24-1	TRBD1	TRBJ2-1	TGTGCCACCAGTCGTGCGACAGGGGACAATGAGCAGTTCTTC	CATSRATGDNEQFF
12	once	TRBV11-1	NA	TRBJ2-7	TGTGCCAGCAGCCCGCCTCGAGGCGAGCAGTACTTC	CASSPPRGEQYF
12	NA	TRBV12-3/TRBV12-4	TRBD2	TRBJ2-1	TGTGCCAGCACAGGGACTAACAATGAGCAGTTCTTC	CASTGTNNEQFF
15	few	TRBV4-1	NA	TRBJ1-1	TGCGCCAGCAGCCAAGTTAGGCCCGTGAACACTGAAGCTTTCTTT	CASSQVRPVNTEAFF
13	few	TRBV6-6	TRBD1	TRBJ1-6	TGTGCCAGTGCGGACAGGGGAGGTTCACCCCTCCACTTT	CASADRGGSPLHF
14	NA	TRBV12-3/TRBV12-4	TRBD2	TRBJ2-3	TGTGCCAGCAAGACTAGCGGGGATCCAGATACGCAGTATTTT	CASKTSGDPDTQYF
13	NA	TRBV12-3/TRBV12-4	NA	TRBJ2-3	TGTGCCAGCAGCCCTGGGATGCCAGATACGCAGTATTTT	CASSPGMPDTQYF
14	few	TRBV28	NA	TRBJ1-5	TGTGCCAGCAGTTTTCGGGGGGCGGTTCAGCCCCAGCATTTT	CASSFRGAVQPQHF
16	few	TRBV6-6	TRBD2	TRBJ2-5	TGTGCCAGCAGTTACAAGGTAGCGGGGGACCAAGAGACCCAGTACTTC	CASSYKVAGDQETQYF
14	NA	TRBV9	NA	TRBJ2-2	TGTGCCAGCAGCTCCCTGGCGGAAACCGGGGAGCTGTTTTTT	CASSSLAETGELFF
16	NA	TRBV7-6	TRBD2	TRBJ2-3	TGTGCCAGCAGCCTAGCTGGCGGGGGGTACACAGATACGCAGTATTTT	CASSLAGGGYTDTQYF